This T cell receptor (beta chain) is from a study of blood T cell repertoires in COVID-19. Study-wide context: Some COVID-19 samples were acute and others convalescent; all came from the United States, Italy and Spain. PBMCs, B-cell-depleted T cells, or T cells provided the cDNA or gDNA that made up the material.

In the original analysis: Researchers report that nucleated cell counts were estimated from reference gene primer amplification. Method: immunoSEQ multiplex PCR; TCRdb's copy keeps in-frame clones and lacks some. That table gives V, J and clone size, and the DNA gave D and trimming. The profile shows about 15,000 clones, around four fifths of them singletons. This clone was recorded once. One end of the junction does not line up with germline, which may come from a read error. This CDR3 is built from 14 residues. The V gene's germline CDR1 is MNHEY and CDR2 SMNVEV (reference sequence). The rearrangement links TRBV27 to TRBJ2-7; 13 bases align to TRBD2. The origin of this receptor is a man between 65 and 85 years old with acute or convalescent COVID-19. The sequenced sample was peripheral blood. CDR3 in amino acids: CASSSRTSGGGWNF. CDR3 DNA: TGTGCCAGCAGTTCTAGGACTAGCGGGGGAGGTTGGAACTTC.